Following are 9 T cell receptor beta chains from one sample sequenced in a study of T-cell reconstitution after alpha-beta-depleted transplantation in children. This sample's TCRbeta library carried unique molecular identifier barcodes. TCRdb passed the PCR reads through MiXCR, listing each CDR3 protein once. Of a few hundred thousand distinct CDR3 sequences in the sample, approximately 30% were seen once. The sequencing used PBMCs, collected before TCRalphabeta/CD19-depleted stem cell transplant. The receptors derive from a boy younger than two with Wiskott-Aldrich syndrome, due to receive a stem cell transplant.

This chain uses TRBV20-1 with TRBJ2-7; D possibly corresponds to TRBD2 (6 bases). This CDR3 is built from 16 residues. The germline V and J ends were trimmed by 0 bases and 1 base, with 16 bases remaining between them. The germline V gene has CDR1 DFQATT and CDR2 SNEGSKA (reference sequence). The CDR3 sequence is CSARDNWLATSYEQYF. The CDR3 nucleotides read TGCAGTGCTAGAGATAATTGGCTAGCGACTTCCTACGAGCAGTACTTC.

The chain has TRBV20-1 and TRBJ2-2, with 11 nucleotides matching TRBD1. The germline V gene encodes CDR1 DFQATT and CDR2 SNEGSKA (reference sequence). V gave up 4 bases and J gave up 4 bases; unmatched junction bases: 5. The CDR3 sequence is 15 residues long. CDR3 sequence (DNA): TGCAGTGCTACCCCGGGACAGGGGGTCACCGGGGAGCTGTTTTTT. This encodes CSATPGQGVTGELFF.

The chain carries TRBV11-2 and TRBJ2-7; unclear D gene. Germline CDR1 SGHAT, CDR2 FQNNGV. V lost 3 bases, J lost 3 bases, and 12 bases lay in between. CDR3 size: 14 residues. This chain's CDR3 is CASSFIAGDYEQYF. CDR3 sequence (DNA): TGTGCCAGCAGCTTTATTGCAGGAGACTACGAGCAGTACTTC.

This clonotype occurred a few times. The chain couples TRBV15 to TRBJ2-5; possible D gene TRBD2, 6 bases. The CDR3 runs 16 residues. Germline V gene sequence: CDR1 LNHNV, CDR2 YYDKDF (reference sequence). V lost 5 bases and J 1 base, leaving 17 bases between the germline ends. The CDR3: CATSSRGYSGQETQYF. CDR3 nucleotide sequence: TGTGCCACCAGCTCTCGTGGATATAGCGGCCAAGAGACCCAGTACTTC. Full variable domain (outside the CDR3, taken from reference TRBV15 and TRBJ2-5): DAMVIQNPRYQVTQFGKPVTLSCSQTLNHNVMYWYQQKSSQAPKLLFHYYDKDFNNEADTPDNFQSRRPNTSFCFLDIRSPGLGDTAMYLCATSSRGYSGQETQYFGPGTRLLVL.

In its sample, this clonotype was seen a few times. The chain combines TRBV7-9 with TRBJ2-6; D is uncertain. Looked up from germline, CDR1 is SEHNR and CDR2 is FQNEAQ (reference sequence). There are 15 residues in the CDR3. V lost 5 bases and J lost 0, with 8 bases in between. The CDR3: CASSEGPSGANVLTF. As DNA, the CDR3 is TGTGCCAGCAGCGAAGGACCCTCTGGGGCCAACGTCCTGACTTTC.

This clonotype was observed a handful of times. The chain joins TRBV6-1 to TRBJ2-7, with 10 positions matching TRBD1. This CDR3 region has 16 residues. The germline V gene encodes CDR1 MNHNS and CDR2 SASEGT. Losses at the gene ends were 8 bases for V and 2 bases for J; bases not matched to a gene: 12. The CDR3 region has the DNA TGTGCCAGCGCCCGCCCCCGGGACAGGGGAACCTACGAGCAGTACTTC. It encodes CASARPRDRGTYEQYF.

This clonotype has just a few counts. The V and J genes are TRBV27 and TRBJ2-5; D is ambiguous. Trimming took 5 bases from V and 5 from J, leaving 12 bases between them. Germline loops: CDR1 MNHEY, CDR2 SMNVEV (reference sequence). The CDR3 loop spans 13 amino acids. CDR3 residues: CASSPLGKETQYF. The CDR3 nucleotides read TGTGCCAGCAGTCCTTTGGGGAAGGAGACCCAGTACTTC.

The chain uses TRBV4-2 and TRBJ2-3; TRBD2 matches 8 bases. The V gene's germline CDR1 is LGHNA and CDR2 YNFKEQ. This CDR3 spans 19 amino acids. With V trimmed by 0 bases and J by 5 bases, 16 bases remained unmatched. The CDR3 bases are TGTGCCAGCAGCCAAGAAAGGCCGGGGGGGGCTAGCTGGGAAGATACGCAGTATTTT. Translated, it gives CASSQERPGGASWEDTQYF.

The CDR3 spells CASSGAGEETQYF. The CDR3 DNA sequence: TGTGCCAGCTCCGGGGCCGGGGAAGAGACCCAGTACTTC. This chain uses TRBV7-9 with TRBJ2-5, with D tentatively TRBD1 or TRBD2 (5 bases each). This CDR3 contains 13 residues. Germline V gives CDR1 SEHNR, CDR2 FQNEAQ (reference sequence). Trimming took off 8 bases at V and 3 bases at J, with 13 bases between the two ends.